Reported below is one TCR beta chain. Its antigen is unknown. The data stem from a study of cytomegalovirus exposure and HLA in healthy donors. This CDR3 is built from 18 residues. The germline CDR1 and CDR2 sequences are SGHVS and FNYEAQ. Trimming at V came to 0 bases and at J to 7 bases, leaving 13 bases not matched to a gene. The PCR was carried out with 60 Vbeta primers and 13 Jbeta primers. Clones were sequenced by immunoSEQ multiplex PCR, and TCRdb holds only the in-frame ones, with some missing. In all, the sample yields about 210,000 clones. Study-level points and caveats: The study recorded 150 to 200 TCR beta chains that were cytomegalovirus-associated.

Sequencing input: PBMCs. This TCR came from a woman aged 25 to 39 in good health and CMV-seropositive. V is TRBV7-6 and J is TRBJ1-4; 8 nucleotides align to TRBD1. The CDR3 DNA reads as TGTGCCAGCAGCTTAGCAGGGACAGGTGGGAGCAGGAGTGAAAAACTGTTTTTT. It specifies CASSLAGTGGSRSEKLFF.